The source of this T cell receptor beta chain is a study of vaccination effects on CD4 cells after COVID-19. Study at large: Following the second dose by a median of 72 days, the post-vaccine samples were obtained.

Some clones are missing from TCRdb's copy, which holds only in-frame ones; the method was immunoSEQ multiplex PCR. The sample records approximately 28,000 clones, 70% to 75% being singletons. General study findings and limits: Healthy vaccinees' vaccine-induced clones included only 1 of 255 cross-reacting with common cold coronaviruses.

Deletions cut 4 bases from V and 1 base from J, with 13 bases between. Germline V gives CDR1 LGHDT, CDR2 YNNKEL (reference sequence). CDR3 length: 16 residues. Antigen-specific CD4+ T cells expanded by the ViraFEST assay with viral peptide pools were then sequenced. Isolation of CD4+ T cells took place after 10 days of culture. As their vaccination, participants received two doses of either BNT162b2 or mRNA-1273. Regarding this clone: Antigen unknown.

This TCR was sampled from a human donor who received a COVID-19 vaccine. V and J are TRBV3-1 (or the pseudogene TRBV3-2) and TRBJ2-2; possible D gene TRBD1, 5 bases. This specimen was CD4+ T cells from PBMCs cultured with HCoV-229E spike peptides, taken after COVID-19 vaccination. CDR3 bases: TGTGCCAGCAGCCCAATTACAGACAGGAACACCGGGGAGCTGTTTTTT. Its translation: CASSPITDRNTGELFF.